This T cell receptor beta chain appears in the sequencing data of a study of spatial heterogeneity in lung cancer. Study-level information: Unique TCR and UMI combinations averaged more than ten appearances each in raw reads.

Overall study findings and caveats: Blood carried ubiquitous expanded tumor TCRs more at resection than follow-up.

The study tagged each TCR cDNA molecule with a unique molecular identifier. Via MiXCR, TCRdb re-called the 5' RACE reads, giving one row per CDR3 protein. This table holds more than 10,000 distinct CDR3 sequences, around 3.7% found once. Described time point: sample taken at primary tumor resection. Sequencing covered unsorted whole RNA taken from tumor, nontumor lung or frozen PBMC. In germline, CDR1 is SNHLY, CDR2 FYNNEI. With 1 base clipped from V and 5 bases from J, the junction kept 5 bases outside the gene matches. The CDR3 spans 14 residues. For this clonotype: The antigen is not known.

The chain combines TRBV2 with TRBJ2-7, with 7 bases identical to TRBD2. The specimen comprised PBMCs, sampled at surgery. The sequence was collected from a male donor with early-stage non-small cell lung cancer. The CDR3 DNA sequence: TGTGCCAGCAGTGAAGGCTCGGGGAGGGACGAGCAGTACTTC. This codes for CASSEGSGRDEQYF.